The 23 T cell receptor beta chains given below trace back to one sample, sequenced in a study of Ad26.COV2.S vaccination and SARS-CoV-2 variants. The treatment here: 15 to 20 received Ad26.COV2.S at low or high dose, single or two shots; 5 received placebo; per-sample allocation not given. Day 63 after the first vaccine or placebo injection was the time point for sampling. The protocol was immunoSEQ multiplex PCR, while the TCRdb copy is restricted to in-frame clones and leaves out a portion. The sample lists 330,000 or so clones, 75% to 90% occurring once. The sequencing used peripheral blood, collected in a trial of Ad26.COV2.S vaccine versus placebo. All receptors derive from a person aged 18-60 years who received the Ad26.COV2.S COVID-19 vaccine or a placebo.

V usage is TRBV25-1 and J usage is TRBJ1-2, with D perhaps matching TRBD1 (5 bases). CDR1 is MGHDK and CDR2 is SYGVNS in the germline V gene. V gave up 0 bases and J gave up 0 bases, with 11 bases separating them. The CDR3 has 16 residues. CDR3 nucleotide sequence: TGTGCCAGCAGTGAATATATCGGGACGCCTAACTATGGCTACACCTTC. Translating it yields CASSEYIGTPNYGYTF.

The chain uses TRBV10-3 and TRBJ1-5; a weak D match, TRBD1 (5 bases). The ends were cut back, 0 bases at V and 4 bases at J, with 10 bases in the middle. Germline CDR1 is ENHRY and CDR2 is SYGVKD. The CDR3 has 15 residues. CDR3 amino acids: CAISESGGENQPQHF. For the CDR3, the DNA is TGTGCCATCAGTGAGTCAGGAGGGGAGAATCAGCCCCAGCATTTT.

The chain is built from TRBV29-1 and TRBJ1-1; D unresolved. V gave up 4 bases and J gave up 5 bases, with 11 bases separating them. Germline V CDR1 and CDR2: SQVTM, ANQGSEA. The CDR3 totals 12 residues. This chain's CDR3 is CSVVGGLTEAFF. CDR3 sequence (DNA): TGCAGCGTTGTCGGAGGGTTGACTGAAGCTTTCTTT.

The CDR3 sequence is CASSREQAGLTGELFF. In DNA form, the CDR3 reads TGTGCCAGCTCCCGGGAGCAGGCGGGCCTCACCGGGGAGCTGTTTTTT. The chain employs TRBV18 and TRBJ2-2; tentative D call: TRBD2 (6 bases). Germline CDR1 and CDR2: KGHSH and LQKENI. Trimming stripped 6 bases from V and 4 bases from J, with 18 bases between. The CDR3 runs 16 residues.

V is TRBV12-3 or TRBV12-4 and J is TRBJ1-5; a possible D gene is TRBD1 (5 bases). Trimming took 5 bases from V and 10 from J, leaving 12 bases between them. The CDR3 spans 12 residues. CDR3 DNA sequence: TGTGCCAGCAGTCCGGTCGGGGCCCCCCAGCATTTT. Amino acid sequence: CASSPVGAPQHF.

The chain uses TRBV30 and TRBJ1-3; D unresolved. In germline, CDR1 is GTSNPN, CDR2 SVGIG (reference sequence). There are 16 residues in the CDR3. The V end was cut by 0 bases, the J end by 0 bases, with 12 bases between. CDR3 residues: CAWSVRRTSSGNTIYF. CDR3 sequence (DNA): TGTGCCTGGAGTGTACGTAGGACGAGCTCTGGAAACACCATATATTTT.

The gene calls are TRBV6-5 and TRBJ1-4; D ambiguous. V gave up 6 bases and J gave up 4 bases, with 9 bases separating them. Germline values: CDR1 MNHEY, CDR2 SVGAGI. The CDR3 consists of 13 residues. The CDR3 DNA sequence: TGTGCCAGCAGACGCCAGAATAATGAAAAACTGTTTTTT. Its translation is CASRRQNNEKLFF.

The rearrangement uses TRBV19 and TRBJ2-2; unclear D gene. Germline CDR1 is LNHDA and CDR2 is SQIVND (reference sequence). This CDR3 comprises 13 residues. V was shortened by 0 bases and J by 4 bases, with 3 bases between the two germline ends. CDR3 protein: CASSIDSTGELFF. CDR3 nucleotide sequence: TGTGCCAGTAGTATAGACAGCACCGGGGAGCTGTTTTTT.

The gene calls are TRBV6-5 and TRBJ1-5; D is undetermined. Germline CDR1 and CDR2: MNHEY and SVGAGI. The CDR3 is 14 amino acids. V lost 6 bases, J lost 0 bases, and 9 bases lay in between. The CDR3 sequence: CASRDPDSNQPQHF. The CDR3 DNA reads as TGTGCCAGCAGAGATCCAGATAGCAATCAGCCCCAGCATTTT.

This rearrangement joins TRBV6-4 to TRBJ2-1, with D perhaps matching TRBD1 or TRBD2 (5 bases each). CDR1 is MRHNA, CDR2 SNTAGT, per germline. The V end lost 0 bases, the J end lost 0 bases, and 18 bases lay between the germline ends. The CDR3 is made up of 19 amino acids. The CDR3 region has the DNA TGTGCCAGCAGTGACTCTTGGGGGAGCGGCCATAGCTCCTACAATGAGCAGTTCTTC. Translating it yields CASSDSWGSGHSSYNEQFF.

The chain uses TRBV5-6 and TRBJ2-2; D is possibly TRBD2 (5 bases). Germline assignment: CDR1 SGHDT and CDR2 YYEEEE. The V end was cut by 0 bases, the J end by 1 base, with 13 bases between. The CDR3 sequence is 17 residues long. CDR3 nucleotide sequence: TGTGCCAGCAGCTTGGCCCTAGACGCGGGGAACACCGGGGAGCTGTTTTTT. It is translated as CASSLALDAGNTGELFF.

V gene TRBV18 combines with J gene TRBJ2-2; the D gene could be TRBD1 or TRBD2 (5 bases each). The ends were cut back, 2 bases at V and 4 bases at J, with 11 bases in the middle. CDR1 is KGHSH, CDR2 LQKENI, per germline. CDR3 length: 15 amino acids. CDR3 sequence: CASSPGTGGTGELFF. The CDR3 coding sequence is TGTGCCAGCTCACCAGGAACAGGAGGCACCGGGGAGCTGTTTTTT.

This chain joins TRBV6-6 and TRBJ1-1; D possibly corresponds to TRBD1 (6 bases). Germline V lookup: CDR1 MNHNY, CDR2 SVGAGI (reference sequence). V lost 11 bases and J 2 bases, leaving 15 bases between the germline ends. The CDR3 totals 13 residues. Here the CDR3 reads CASSRGPNTEAFF. The CDR3 DNA sequence: TGTGCCTCTTCCCGGGGGCCTAACACTGAAGCTTTCTTT.

The V call is TRBV7-2, the J call TRBJ2-7; no clear D gene. The CDR3 is 15 amino acids. CDR1 is SGHTA, CDR2 FQGNSA, per germline. The V and J ends lost 1 base and 1 base respectively, with 11 bases between them. The CDR3 loop is CASSLGRLGSYEQYF. In DNA form, the CDR3 reads TGTGCCAGCAGCTTAGGTAGGCTCGGATCCTACGAGCAGTACTTC. The whole variable domain, remainder taken from reference TRBV7-2 and TRBJ2-7, is GAGVSQSPSNKVTEKGKDVELRCDPISGHTALYWYRQSLGQGLEFLIYFQGNSAPDKSGLPSDRFSAERTGGSVSTLTIQRTQQEDSAVYLCASSLGRLGSYEQYFGPGTRLTVT.

The gene calls are TRBV7-6 and TRBJ2-3; TRBD2 aligns across 10 bases. Germline lookup yields CDR1 SGHVS and CDR2 FNYEAQ. V gave up 4 bases and J gave up 4 bases; unmatched junction bases: 8. The CDR3 contains 16 residues. Here the CDR3 DNA reads TGTGCCAGCAGCTCCCCAAGGACTAGCGGTTCAGATACGCAGTATTTT. Its protein is CASSSPRTSGSDTQYF.

CDR3 coding DNA: TGTGCCATCAGTGAGATAGGGACAGGGAAACGCTCTGGAAACACCATATATTTT. Amino acid sequence: CAISEIGTGKRSGNTIYF. V is TRBV10-3 and J is TRBJ1-3; 9 bases agree with TRBD1. Unmatched junction bases numbered 8, after V lost 2 bases and J lost 0 bases. In germline, CDR1 is ENHRY, CDR2 SYGVKD. The CDR3 has 18 residues.

The chain combines TRBV10-1 with TRBJ2-5, with no clear D. This CDR3 has 13 amino acids. V gave up 2 bases and J gave up 1 base, with 5 bases separating them. CDR1 is WNHNN, CDR2 SYGVQD, per germline (reference sequence). The CDR3 DNA reads TGCGCCAGCAGTGAGAACAGCCAAGAGACCCAGTACTTC. It yields the protein CASSENSQETQYF.

This clone occurred a few times. The gene calls are TRBV28 and TRBJ1-4; D is unresolved. The CDR3 is 15 residues long. Trimming removed 2 bases from V and 0 bases from J, with 7 bases in between. The germline V gene has CDR1 MDHEN and CDR2 SYDVKM. Written as DNA, the CDR3 is TGTGCCAGCAGTTTAGGAGGGTCAACTAATGAAAAACTGTTTTTT. Encoded protein: CASSLGGSTNEKLFF.

This sequence joins TRBV6-5 and TRBJ2-3, with TRBD2 matching over 7 bases. Looked up from germline, CDR1 is MNHEY and CDR2 is SVGAGI. V lost 8 bases and J lost 4; bases outside the gene matches: 9. CDR3 length equals 14 residues. The CDR3 here is CASPGGVSADTQYF. DNA of the CDR3: TGTGCCAGCCCTGGGGGGGTTAGTGCAGATACGCAGTATTTT.

This clone was recorded once. The chain joins TRBV15 to TRBJ2-1; D remains unclear. The germline V and J ends were trimmed by 7 bases and 4 bases, with 11 bases remaining between them. The CDR3 has 13 amino acids. CDR1 and CDR2 (germline): LNHNV, YYDKDF (reference sequence). CDR3 in DNA: TGTGCCACCAAAGAAGCCATTTACAATGAGCAGTTCTTC. It codes for CATKEAIYNEQFF.

The gene calls are TRBV9 and TRBJ1-3; D is ambiguous. Germline assignment: CDR1 SGDLS and CDR2 YYNGEE. Between the trimmed V and J ends, which lost 3 bases and 0 bases, there was a span of 10 bases. This CDR3 contains 15 residues. CDR3 sequence (DNA): TGTGCCAGCAGCGACGGAGGCAGCTCTGGAAACACCATATATTTT. Its translation is CASSDGGSSGNTIYF. Drawing the rest from reference TRBV9 and TRBJ1-3, the complete variable domain is DSGVTQTPKHLITATGQRVTLRCSPRSGDLSVYWYQQSLDQGLQFLIQYYNGEERAKGNILERFSAQQFPDLHSELNLSSLELGDSALYFCASSDGGSSGNTIYFGEGSWLTVV.

The chain couples TRBV14 to TRBJ2-3, with 8 positions matching TRBD2. The CDR3 has 17 amino acids. Germline lookup yields CDR1 SGHDN and CDR2 FVKESK. Trimming took 2 bases from V and 4 from J; bases not matched to a gene: 11. As DNA, the CDR3 is TGTGCCAGCAGCCAACGTGAGGCGGGAGGAGGGTCAGATACGCAGTATTTT. The encoded protein is CASSQREAGGGSDTQYF.

This clone was counted between two and nine times. The chain joins TRBV27 to TRBJ1-5; possible D gene TRBD1, 5 bases. V lost 6 bases and J 3 bases, leaving 9 bases between the germline ends. CDR1 MNHEY and CDR2 SMNVEV come from the germline V gene (reference sequence). This CDR3 comprises 13 residues. CDR3 loop: CASRPGPNQPQHF. Here the CDR3 DNA reads TGTGCCAGCAGGCCGGGACCCAATCAGCCCCAGCATTTT.